The 4 T cell receptor beta chains given below trace back to one sample, sequenced in a study of Graves' ophthalmopathy and Graves' hyperthyroidism. The sequenced template was RNA, covering the TCR beta CDR3 region. The first round was an RT-PCR with HTBI primers, and the second round was a multiplex PCR. A single record per CDR3 protein comes from TCRdb applying MiXCR to the multiplex PCR reads. Here the sample spans around 1,200,000 distinct CDR3 sequences, around a third being singletons. The sample consisted of peripheral blood or thyroid tissue (not recorded which). These TCRs come from an adult man with Graves' hyperthyroidism.

This chain connects TRBV29-1 to TRBJ1-1, with a tentative D call TRBD1 (5 bases). The CDR3 covers 13 residues. Looked up from germline, CDR1 is SQVTM and CDR2 is ANQGSEA. The V and J ends lost 6 bases and 4 bases respectively, with 15 bases between them. For the CDR3, the DNA is TGCAGCGTGGCCCAAAGAGGGGCCACTGAAGCTTTCTTT. Translated: CSVAQRGATEAFF.

This clonotype was recorded a few times. The chain combines TRBV7-2 with TRBJ2-2; possible D gene TRBD2, 6 bases. The V and J ends lost 1 base and 6 bases respectively, with 9 bases between them. Germline CDR1 and CDR2: SGHTA and FQGNSA. The CDR3 has 14 amino acids. CDR3 coding DNA: TGTGCCAGCAGCTTAGAAGCTAGCGCCGGGGAGCTGTTTTTT. Translating gives CASSLEASAGELFF.

This clonotype was recorded only once. The chain couples TRBV20-1 to TRBJ1-4, with TRBD1 as a possible D gene (5 bases). Trimming took 6 bases from V and 10 from J, leaving 15 bases between them. This CDR3 is built from 12 residues. From germline, CDR1 is DFQATT and CDR2 SNEGSKA (reference sequence). CDR3 protein: CSARTGERKLFF. The CDR3 DNA reads as TGCAGTGCCCGGACGGGGGAAAGAAAACTGTTTTTT.

This clonotype was observed at least ten times. The CDR3 reads CASSVQTGTDANTGELFF. CDR3 nucleotide sequence: TGTGCCAGCAGCGTACAGACCGGGACTGACGCGAACACCGGGGAGCTGTTTTTT. The V and J genes are TRBV9 and TRBJ2-2; perhaps TRBD2 as D (6 bases). Germline assignment: CDR1 SGDLS and CDR2 YYNGEE. CDR3 size: 18 residues. Trimming pared 1 base from V and 0 bases from J, leaving 16 bases between.